This T cell receptor (beta chain) stems from a study of OX40 agonist ivuxolimab in advanced cancers. Study-level background: The costimulatory receptor OX40 (CD134) was targeted by ivuxolimab, a fully human IgG2 agonistic monoclonal antibody. Intravenous ivuxolimab was administered to patients every 2 weeks at six dose levels: 0.01, 0.1, 0.3, 1.5, 3 and 10 mg/kg. Of the approximately 50 patients in dose escalation, approximately 20 had hepatocellular carcinoma, some 15 had melanoma, 9 had renal cell carcinoma and 9 had head and neck cancer. In the dose-escalation cohort, approximately 80% of patients were male, and the mean age was roughly 60 years with a range of roughly 23 to 79. Prior anti-PD-1, anti-PD-L1 or anti-CTLA-4 therapy was permitted, and checkpoint inhibitors had been received by more than 35% of dose-escalation patients. Partial responses occurred in three dose-escalation patients: two with cutaneous melanoma and one with hepatocellular carcinoma. Peripheral TCRbeta sequencing aimed to test whether ivuxolimab altered TCR sequence diversity and caused clonal T-cell expansion. The paper describes the monotherapy dose-escalation part (N of about 57 patients) of the phase I trial of ivuxolimab. Paper-wide results and their limitations: Low levels of normalized T-cell clonal expansion were also seen in some nonresponding patients. At doses of 0.1 to 3.0 mg/kg, clonal expansion of both CD4+ and CD8+ T cells in blood was seen between baseline and week 6. Antigen specificity was not determined for the clonally expanded peripheral T cells. In the 0.1-3.0 mg/kg groups, partial responders had among the lowest normalized peripheral clonal expansion, particularly in CD8+ T cells. After ivuxolimab, expanded clones were on average more numerous among CD8+ T cells than among CD4+ T cells.

For sequencing of the TCRbeta CDR3 region, genomic DNA was extracted from the sorted cells. The immunoSEQ Assay was used to sequence the TCRbeta CDR3 regions. TCRdb took this table from immuneACCESS and kept in-frame rearrangements with V and J called. Such tables lack part of the clones; where checked against another copy, unresolved V genes explain under half of the gap, and the rest is unexplained. For this sample there are about 68,000 clones; more than 70% appear just once. The ten largest clonotypes hold 0.6% to 0.85% of the sample. Worth noting for this clone: The antigen this receptor binds is unknown. Qualities for individual bases were not recorded, and no much larger clone is one base off.

The trial excluded patients who had a history of autoimmune disease or who were on systemic immunosuppression. In every dose cohort, peripheral blood was drawn for TCR sequencing at baseline, cycle 4 day 1, and cycle 7 day 1. The samples were drawn from a first-in-human, open-label, multicenter phase I dose-escalation trial of ivuxolimab. Adults with locally advanced or metastatic melanoma, renal cell carcinoma, hepatocellular carcinoma or head and neck squamous cell carcinoma were enrolled in the trial. Before TCR sequencing, CD4+ and CD8+ T cells were separately sorted from peripheral blood. Trimming at the junction amounts to 0 bases on V and 4 bases on J, and the germline ends lie 10 bases apart. The cysteine opens and the phenylalanine closes a CDR3 of 16 amino acids. CDR3 DNA only is kept here, 48 bases in frame from base 1. From a lookup of the germline V gene, CDR1 and CDR2 are LGHNA and YSLEER.

The receptor chain draws on TRBV4-3 and TRBJ1-6, with TRBD1 as a weak D call on 5 bases. Sequenced here: CD4+ or CD8+ T cells sorted from blood, sampled in a trial of the OX40 agonist ivuxolimab. This TCR was recovered from an adult with an advanced solid tumor such as melanoma, head and neck, liver or kidney cancer. CDR3 region: CASSQDRGAYNSPLHF. The sequenced DNA: TGCGCCAGCAGCCAAGATCGAGGGGCGTATAATTCACCCCTCCACTTT.